The clone carrying this T cell receptor beta chain was detected only a few times. Trimming took 4 bases from V and 2 from J, leaving 12 bases between them. CDR1 and CDR2 (germline): MGHDK, SYGVNS. The length of the CDR3 is 14 residues. The sample belongs to a study of T cells after yellow fever vaccination. Via MiXCR, TCRdb re-called the 5' RACE reads, giving one row per CDR3 protein. The sample holds some 52,000 distinct CDR3 sequences, about 6.6% seen once. The rearrangement links TRBV25-1 to TRBJ2-7; no definite D call. Sequences were derived from CD8+ T cells not binding an NS4B(214-222) dextramer, sorted from PBMCs, sampled about 49 days after the first yellow fever vaccination. The receptor was derived from a man between 18 and 29 years old who received the YFV17D yellow fever vaccine. The CDR3: CASSGLSYTYEQYF. CDR3 in DNA: TGTGCCAGCAGTGGGCTTAGTTACACCTACGAGCAGTACTTC.